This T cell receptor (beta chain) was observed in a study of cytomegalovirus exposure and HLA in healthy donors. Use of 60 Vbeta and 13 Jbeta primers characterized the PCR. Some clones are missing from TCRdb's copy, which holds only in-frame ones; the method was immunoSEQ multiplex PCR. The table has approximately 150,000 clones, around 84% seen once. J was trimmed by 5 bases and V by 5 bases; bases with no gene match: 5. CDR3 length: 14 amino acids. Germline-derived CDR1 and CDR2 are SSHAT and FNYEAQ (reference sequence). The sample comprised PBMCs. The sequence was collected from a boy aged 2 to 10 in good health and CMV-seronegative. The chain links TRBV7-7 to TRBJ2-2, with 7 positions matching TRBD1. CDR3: CASSPTGNTGELFF. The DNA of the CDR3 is TGTGCCAGCAGCCCGACAGGGAATACCGGGGAGCTGTTTTTT.